Each of the 22 T cell receptor beta chains below was sequenced from the same sample in a study of shared clonotypes between healthy human individuals. Naive CD8 populations comprised CD45RO-negative cells positively selected for CCR7, excluding terminally differentiated effector memory CD45RA+ cells. Sequenced by immunoSEQ multiplex PCR; TCRdb stores in-frame clones only, minus some. The table has some 2.1 million clones, about 95% seen once. The sequencing sample was made of naive CD8+ T cells sorted from blood. The origin of the receptors is a young man in good health.

The CDR3 nucleotides are TGCAGCGTTGTTGAGCGGGACTCCTACGAGCAGTACTTC. Translation: CSVVERDSYEQYF. This sequence joins TRBV29-1 and TRBJ2-7; TRBD2 matches at 7 bases. V gave up 4 bases and J gave up 0 bases; unmatched junction bases: 3. Per the germline V gene, CDR1 is SQVTM and CDR2 is ANQGSEA. The CDR3 covers 13 residues.

The rearrangement uses TRBV15 and TRBJ2-3, with D unclear. Germline V gives CDR1 LNHNV, CDR2 YYDKDF (reference sequence). Trimming shortened V by 4 bases and J by 6 bases, and 14 bases separated the two germline ends. CDR3 length: 14 amino acids. The CDR3 region is CATSTEPISDTQYF. The CDR3 nucleotides are TGTGCCACCAGCACCGAACCAATCTCGGATACGCAGTATTTT.

The chain has TRBV4-1 and TRBJ1-2, with 7 bases matching TRBD1. From germline, CDR1 is MGHRA and CDR2 YSYEKL. The CDR3 sequence is 15 residues long. V shed 0 bases, J shed 0 bases, and the junction held 1 base outside the gene matches. Written as DNA, the CDR3 is TGCGCCAGCAGCCAAGACAGGGGGACTAACTATGGCTACACCTTC. This translates into CASSQDRGTNYGYTF.

V gene TRBV21-1 combines with J gene TRBJ2-7; TRBD1, the table's D call, was not compared with the DNA. TRBV21-1 is labeled a pseudogene. The CDR3 spans 15 residues. CDR3 in amino acids: CASSKGTGISYEQYF. CDR3 DNA sequence: TGTGCCAGCAGCAAAGGGACAGGGATCTCCTACGAGCAGTACTTC.

This clone has just one count. This rearrangement joins TRBV27 to TRBJ2-1, with unresolved D. V gave up 6 bases and J gave up 0 bases, with 9 bases separating them. Per germline, CDR1 MNHEY and CDR2 SMNVEV (reference sequence). The CDR3 is 14 residues long. The CDR3 reads CASRDGVSYNEQFF. The CDR3, as DNA: TGTGCCAGCAGGGACGGCGTCTCCTACAATGAGCAGTTCTTC.

The V call is TRBV9, the J call TRBJ2-5; a weak D match, TRBD1 (5 bases). Trimming removed 2 bases from V and 6 bases from J, with 14 bases in between. The CDR3 extends over 14 amino acids. Germline CDR1 SGDLS, CDR2 YYNGEE. CDR3 amino acids: CASSVDSSEKTQYF. The CDR3 DNA reads TGTGCCAGCAGCGTCGACAGCTCCGAGAAGACCCAGTACTTC.

The chain uses TRBV7-9 and TRBJ2-1; 8 bases align to TRBD1. The CDR3 consists of 11 residues. The ends lost 4 bases at V and 12 bases at J; junction bases unmatched: 2. Per germline, CDR1 SEHNR and CDR2 FQNEAQ (reference sequence). The CDR3 DNA reads as TGTGCCAGCAGCTCCGGGACAGGGCAGTTCTTC. Encoded protein: CASSSGTGQFF.

This clone was picked up a small number of times. V and J are TRBV28 and TRBJ1-6, with TRBD1 matching 9 bases. Germline CDR1 and CDR2: MDHEN and SYDVKM. The CDR3 is made up of 17 amino acids. With V trimmed by 6 bases and J by 8 bases, 14 bases remained unmatched. This chain's CDR3 is CASSTEGGQGIDSPLHF. The CDR3 DNA is TGTGCCAGCAGCACCGAAGGGGGACAGGGTATTGATTCACCCCTCCACTTT.

The chain recombines TRBV10-3 with TRBJ1-2; D gene unclear. In germline, CDR1 is ENHRY, CDR2 SYGVKD. V lost 0 bases, J lost 4 bases, and 9 bases lay in between. CDR3 length: 14 amino acids. The CDR3 region is CAISESGSVYGYTF. For the CDR3, the DNA is TGTGCCATCAGTGAGTCGGGCAGCGTCTATGGCTACACCTTC.

V gene TRBV29-1 combines with J gene TRBJ2-1; 7 bases line up with TRBD1. Germline V gene lookup returns CDR1 SQVTM and CDR2 ANQGSEA. Trimming at V came to 6 bases and at J to 7 bases, leaving 3 bases not matched to a gene. The CDR3 length is 11 residues. In nucleotides, the CDR3 is TGCAGCGTGACAGGGCGGAATGAGCAGTTCTTC. Its translation: CSVTGRNEQFF.

V and J are TRBV7-9 and TRBJ1-4, with D uncertain. Trimming pared 3 bases from V and 3 bases from J, leaving 17 bases between. CDR3 size: 17 residues. Germline assignment: CDR1 SEHNR and CDR2 FQNEAQ (reference sequence). CDR3: CASSFASVGPANEKLFF. For the CDR3, the DNA is TGTGCCAGCAGCTTCGCGTCCGTAGGACCGGCTAATGAAAAACTGTTTTTT.

The chain links TRBV6-5 to TRBJ2-7; 7 bases fit TRBD2. The CDR3 sequence is 15 residues long. With 9 bases clipped from V and 5 bases from J, the junction kept 16 bases outside the gene matches. CDR1 and CDR2 from the germline V gene are MNHEY and SVGAGI. CDR3 loop: CASNPGLILGDEQYF. The CDR3 region has the DNA TGTGCCAGTAACCCGGGACTAATACTTGGGGACGAGCAGTACTTC.

This chain uses TRBV6-6 with TRBJ2-7; D might be TRBD1 (5 bases). Germline CDR1 MNHNY, CDR2 SVGAGI (reference sequence). The CDR3 length is 13 residues. Trimming left V 4 bases short and J 6 bases short, with 13 bases between. Here the CDR3 reads CASSSQEYGEQYF. DNA of the CDR3: TGTGCCAGCAGTTCACAGGAATATGGCGAGCAGTACTTC.

V gene TRBV2 combines with J gene TRBJ1-2; 10 nucleotides match TRBD1. The CDR3 is 16 amino acids. Germline V CDR1 and CDR2: SNHLY, FYNNEI. The ends lost 2 bases at V and 8 bases at J; junction bases unmatched: 11. CDR3 amino acids: CASSESDRGRERGYTF. Written as DNA, the CDR3 is TGTGCCAGCAGTGAATCCGACAGGGGGCGAGAGAGGGGCTACACCTTC.

This chain joins TRBV7-2 and TRBJ2-1; no reliable D call. Germline CDR1 reads SGHTA; CDR2 reads FQGNSA. Trimming left V 0 bases short and J 7 bases short, with 4 bases between. The CDR3 length is 12 residues. In DNA form, the CDR3 reads TGTGCCAGCAGCTTAGCCAGTAATGAGCAGTTCTTC. It encodes CASSLASNEQFF. The complete variable domain, with remaining parts taken from reference TRBV7-2 and TRBJ2-1, reads GAGVSQSPSNKVTEKGKDVELRCDPISGHTALYWYRQSLGQGLEFLIYFQGNSAPDKSGLPSDRFSAERTGGSVSTLTIQRTQQEDSAVYLCASSLASNEQFFGPGTRLTVL.

The gene calls are TRBV6-1 and TRBJ2-3, with 7 bases that match TRBD1. The CDR3 consists of 13 residues. The V and J ends lost 8 bases and 1 base, in that order; junction bases with no gene match: 3. Germline CDR1 and CDR2: MNHNS and SASEGT. This CDR3 reads CASRTGGTDTQYF. As DNA, the CDR3 is TGTGCCAGCCGTACAGGGGGCACAGATACGCAGTATTTT.

The V and J genes are TRBV4-3 and TRBJ2-3; 8 nucleotides align to TRBD2. V lost 1 base and J lost 1; bases outside the gene matches: 4. In germline, CDR1 is LGHNA, CDR2 YSLEER. There are 16 residues in the CDR3. CDR3 coding DNA: TGCGCCAGCAGCCAAGCCGAGACTAGCGGCACAGATACGCAGTATTTT. Encoded protein: CASSQAETSGTDTQYF.

The DNA of the CDR3 is TGTGCCAGCAGTCAACTAGCGGGAGGAGCCTACGAGCAGTACTTC. Translating gives CASSQLAGGAYEQYF. The chain recombines TRBV7-9 with TRBJ2-7; 12 bases agree with TRBD2. V trimming: 6 bases; J trimming: 2 bases; junction bases outside the gene matches: 5. The CDR3 spans 15 residues. Germline V gene sequence: CDR1 SEHNR, CDR2 FQNEAQ (reference sequence).

The chain couples TRBV7-9 to TRBJ1-1; weak D call: TRBD1 (5 bases). Germline values: CDR1 SEHNR, CDR2 FQNEAQ (reference sequence). The ends were cut back, 1 base at V and 10 bases at J, with 7 bases in the middle. This CDR3 region has 11 residues. The CDR3 protein is CASSLGQGAFF. The CDR3 bases are TGTGCCAGCAGCTTAGGGCAGGGAGCTTTCTTT.

The chain uses TRBV5-6 and TRBJ2-5; 9 bases map to TRBD1. The junction had 6 bases not matched to a gene; V was cut back by 5 bases and J by 4 bases. The CDR3 is made up of 14 amino acids. Germline V gene sequence: CDR1 SGHDT, CDR2 YYEEEE. The CDR3 sequence is CASRLTGGGETQYF. In DNA form, the CDR3 reads TGTGCCAGCAGATTAACAGGGGGCGGAGAGACCCAGTACTTC.

This clone was recorded once. This chain's CDR3 is CASSLIWALPNYGYTF. DNA of the CDR3: TGTGCCAGCAGCTTGATTTGGGCCCTTCCTAACTATGGCTACACCTTC. This sequence joins TRBV5-4 and TRBJ1-2; D ambiguous. The germline CDR1 and CDR2 sequences are SGHNT and YYREEE (reference sequence). The CDR3 is 16 amino acids. With 1 base removed from V and 0 bases from J, the gap between germline ends came to 13 bases.

The chain carries TRBV4-1 and TRBJ2-1, with TRBD2 matching over 7 bases. J was trimmed by 0 bases and V by 0 bases; bases with no gene match: 8. The germline gives CDR1 MGHRA, CDR2 YSYEKL. The CDR3 loop spans 18 amino acids. The CDR3: CASSQDPLAVSSYNEQFF. The CDR3 DNA reads TGCGCCAGCAGCCAAGACCCTCTAGCGGTGAGCTCCTACAATGAGCAGTTCTTC.